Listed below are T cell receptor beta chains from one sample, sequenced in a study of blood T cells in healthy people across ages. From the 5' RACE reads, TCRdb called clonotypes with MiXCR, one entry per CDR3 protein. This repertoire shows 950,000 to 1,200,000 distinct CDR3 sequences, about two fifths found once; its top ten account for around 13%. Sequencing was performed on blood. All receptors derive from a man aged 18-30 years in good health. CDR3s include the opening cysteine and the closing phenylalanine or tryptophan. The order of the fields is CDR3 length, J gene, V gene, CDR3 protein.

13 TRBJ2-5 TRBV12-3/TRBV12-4 CASTTTRWETQYF
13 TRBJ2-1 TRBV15 CATSRRQGSEQFF
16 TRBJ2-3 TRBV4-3 CASSQGPPGPTDTQYF
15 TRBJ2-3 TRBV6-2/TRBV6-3 CASSYETENVDTQYF
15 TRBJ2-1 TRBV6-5 CASRLAGGPQYEQFF
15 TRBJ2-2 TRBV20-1 CSAREVTGGRGELFF
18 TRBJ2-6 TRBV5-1 CASSLVGRQVPGANVLTF
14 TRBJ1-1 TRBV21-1 CASSIGRVNTEAFF
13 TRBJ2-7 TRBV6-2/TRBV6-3 CASGRQGANEQYF
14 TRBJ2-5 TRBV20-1 CSANLAGTQETQYF
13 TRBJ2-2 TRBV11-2 CASSLDQSGELFF
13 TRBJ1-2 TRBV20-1 CSARRTSNYGYTF
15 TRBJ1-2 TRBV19 CASTFNRADQGGYTF
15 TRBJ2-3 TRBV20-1 CSARGEISFTDTQYF
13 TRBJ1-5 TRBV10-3 CAISEGANQPQHF
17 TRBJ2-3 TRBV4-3 CASSHTQGLRVTDTQYF
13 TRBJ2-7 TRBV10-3 CAISESTGSEQYF
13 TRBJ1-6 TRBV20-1 CSAVGTANSPLHF
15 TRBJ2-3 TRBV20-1 CSARDGAANTDTQYF
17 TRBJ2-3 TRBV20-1 CSARDLGGLLSRDTQYF
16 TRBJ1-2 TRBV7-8 CASSLNSAGRIYGYTF
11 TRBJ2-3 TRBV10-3 CAISGGGTQYF
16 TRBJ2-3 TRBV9 CASSVGLWEGTDMQYF
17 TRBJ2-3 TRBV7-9 CASSLESAQISTDTQYF
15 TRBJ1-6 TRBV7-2 CASSFQQLLNSPLHF
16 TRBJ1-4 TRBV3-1 CASSQGGQPLNEKLFF
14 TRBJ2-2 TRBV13 CASCEEINTGELFF
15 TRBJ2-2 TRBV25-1 CASSEGQTNTGELFF
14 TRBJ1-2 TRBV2 CASSESNAGYGHTF
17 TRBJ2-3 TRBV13 CASSWGGPNLRTDTQYF
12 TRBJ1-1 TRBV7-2 CASRGQNTEAFF
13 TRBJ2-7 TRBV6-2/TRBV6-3 CASSGKGSYEQYF
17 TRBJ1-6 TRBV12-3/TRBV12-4 CASSLGSRGRPSSPLHF
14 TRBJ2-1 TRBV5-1 CASSFSNQVNEQFF
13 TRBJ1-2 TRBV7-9 CASSLELGIGYTF
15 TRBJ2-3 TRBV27 CASSLRDREVDTQYF
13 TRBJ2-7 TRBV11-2 CASSLGQQYEQYF
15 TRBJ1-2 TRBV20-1 CSARDRGDSNYGYTF
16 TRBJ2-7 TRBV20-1 CSASEGRTLISYEQYF
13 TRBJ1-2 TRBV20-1 CSARGEHNYGYTF
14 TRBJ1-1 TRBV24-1 CATSDLQGNTEAFF
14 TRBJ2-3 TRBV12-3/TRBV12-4 CASSVSGGSDTQYF
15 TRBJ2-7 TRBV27 CASSLSRQGAYEQYF
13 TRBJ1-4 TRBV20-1 CSARGAPTEKLFF
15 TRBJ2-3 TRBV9 CASSGEGLREDTQYF
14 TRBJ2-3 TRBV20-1 CSAREGPPGDTQYF
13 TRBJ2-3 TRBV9 CASSTPGRDTQYF
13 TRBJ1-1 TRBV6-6 CVSRGALNTEAFF
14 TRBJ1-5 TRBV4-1 CASSQGGSNQPQHF
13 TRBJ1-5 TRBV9 CASSDEGNQPQHF
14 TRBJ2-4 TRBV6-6 CASSAQGFQNIQYF
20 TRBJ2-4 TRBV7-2 CASSPQSTPSGIIAKNIQYF
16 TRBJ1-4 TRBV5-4 CASSLVGGTANEKLFF